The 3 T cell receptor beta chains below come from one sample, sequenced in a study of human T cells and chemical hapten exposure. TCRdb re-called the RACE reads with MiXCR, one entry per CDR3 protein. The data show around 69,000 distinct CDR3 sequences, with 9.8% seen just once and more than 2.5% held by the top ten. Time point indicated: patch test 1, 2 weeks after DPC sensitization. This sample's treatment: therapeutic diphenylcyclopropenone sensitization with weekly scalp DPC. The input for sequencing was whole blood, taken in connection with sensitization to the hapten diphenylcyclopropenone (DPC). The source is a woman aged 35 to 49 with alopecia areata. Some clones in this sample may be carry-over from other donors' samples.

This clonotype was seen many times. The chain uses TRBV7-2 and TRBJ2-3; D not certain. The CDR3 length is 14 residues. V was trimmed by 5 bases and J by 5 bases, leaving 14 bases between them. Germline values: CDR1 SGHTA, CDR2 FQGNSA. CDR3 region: CASSKPPARDTQYF. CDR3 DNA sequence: TGTGCCAGCAGCAAACCCCCCGCGAGAGATACGCAGTATTTT.

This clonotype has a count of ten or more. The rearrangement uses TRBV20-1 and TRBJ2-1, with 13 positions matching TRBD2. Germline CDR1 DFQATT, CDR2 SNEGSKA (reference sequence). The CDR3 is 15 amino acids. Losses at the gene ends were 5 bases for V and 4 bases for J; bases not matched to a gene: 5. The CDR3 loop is CSAPTSGGFYNEQFF. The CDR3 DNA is TGCAGTGCTCCGACTAGCGGGGGGTTTTACAATGAGCAGTTCTTC.

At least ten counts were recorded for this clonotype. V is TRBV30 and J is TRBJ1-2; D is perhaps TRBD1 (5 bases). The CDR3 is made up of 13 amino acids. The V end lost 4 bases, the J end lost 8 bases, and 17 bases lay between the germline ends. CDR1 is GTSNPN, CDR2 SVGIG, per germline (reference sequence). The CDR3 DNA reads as TGTGCCTGGACTTTGGCGGGGGGTCGGGGCTACACCTTC. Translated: CAWTLAGGRGYTF.